Only one count was recorded for the clone carrying this T cell receptor beta chain. The antigen is not known. The primer mix had 60 Vbeta and 13 Jbeta primers. The table came from immunoSEQ multiplex PCR; TCRdb's copy has only in-frame clones and leaves some out. This sample has under 110,000 clones, with more than 60% found just once. This specimen belongs to a study of cytomegalovirus exposure and HLA in healthy donors. Study-wide findings and caveats: Based on reports, TCR beta sequences accurately predicted HLA-A and HLA-B alleles for most subjects. Reports credit the classifier with highly specific, highly sensitive diagnosis of cytomegalovirus status.

Donors showed nominal health when sampled, although they likely had unrecorded immune exposures. Sequencing input: PBMCs. The sequence derives from a man in his forties in good health and CMV-seronegative.

The CDR3 DNA follows: TGCGCCAGCAGCCAAAGGACAGGGGGCAGTAATTCACCCCTCCACTTT. This encodes CASSQRTGGSNSPLHF. This sequence joins TRBV4-1 and TRBJ1-6, with 11 bases aligning to TRBD1. J was trimmed by 6 bases and V by 2 bases; bases with no gene match: 3. Per the germline V gene, CDR1 is MGHRA and CDR2 is YSYEKL. CDR3 length: 16 amino acids.